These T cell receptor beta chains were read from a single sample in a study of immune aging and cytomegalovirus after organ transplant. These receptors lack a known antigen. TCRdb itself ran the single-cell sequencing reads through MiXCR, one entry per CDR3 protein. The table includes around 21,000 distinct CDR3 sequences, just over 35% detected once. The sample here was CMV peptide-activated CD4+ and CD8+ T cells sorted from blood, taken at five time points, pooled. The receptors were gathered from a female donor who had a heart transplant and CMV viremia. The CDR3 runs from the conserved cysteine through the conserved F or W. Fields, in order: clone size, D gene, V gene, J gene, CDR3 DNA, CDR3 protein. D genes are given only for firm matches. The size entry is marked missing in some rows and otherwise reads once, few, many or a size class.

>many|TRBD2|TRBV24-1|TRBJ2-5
TGTGCCACCGGGACTAGCGGGAGATTTACCGAGACCCAGTACTTC
CATGTSGRFTETQYF
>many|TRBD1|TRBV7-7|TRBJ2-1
TGTGCCAGCAGCTCGTCAGGGGGCTCCTACAATGAGCAGTTCTTC
CASSSSGGSYNEQFF
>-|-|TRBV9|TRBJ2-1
TGTGCCAGCAGCGCGAGTGATACCTACGATGTGCAGTTCTTC
CASSASDTYDVQFF
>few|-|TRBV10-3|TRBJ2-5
TGTGCCATCAGTGAGATTGAGGCGGGCCAAGAGACCCAGTACTTC
CAISEIEAGQETQYF
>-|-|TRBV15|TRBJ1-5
TGTGCCACCAGCAGAGATCCTGGGGAGCCCCAGCATTTT
CATSRDPGEPQHF
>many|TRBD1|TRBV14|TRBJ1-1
TGTGCCAGCAGCCAAGGACAGGGAAGGGGGAACACTGAAGCTTTCTTT
CASSQGQGRGNTEAFF
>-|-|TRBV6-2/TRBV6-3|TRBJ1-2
TGTGCCAGCAGTTACTCGGACAACTATGGCTACACCTTC
CASSYSDNYGYTF
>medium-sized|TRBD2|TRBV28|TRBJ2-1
TGTGCCAGCAGTTCCCCCCGGTATAGCGGGAGTGACAATGAGCAGTTCTTC
CASSSPRYSGSDNEQFF
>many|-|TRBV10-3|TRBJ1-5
TGTGCCATCAGTGAGTCCGGTGGGTTGAGCAATCAGCCCCAGCATTTT
CAISESGGLSNQPQHF
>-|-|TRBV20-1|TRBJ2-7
TGCAGTGCTGCCTCACCCAGATCAAGACGGGGCTCCTACGAGCAGTACTTC
CSAASPRSRRGSYEQYF
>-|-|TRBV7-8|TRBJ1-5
TGTGCCAGCAGCTTAGGGGGGTTGGAGCAGCCCCAGCATTTT
CASSLGGLEQPQHF
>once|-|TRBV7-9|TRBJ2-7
TGTGCCAGCAGCTTAGGGGGGACCTCCTACGAGCAGTACTTC
CASSLGGTSYEQYF
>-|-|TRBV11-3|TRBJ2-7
TGTGCCAGCGGCTTACCGGGGAGCAGGCCTTCCTACAAGCAGTACTTC
CASGLPGSRPSYKQYF
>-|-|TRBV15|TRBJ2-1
TGTGCCACCAGCAGAGGCGGGCTGGGCAATGAGCAGTTCTTC
CATSRGGLGNEQFF
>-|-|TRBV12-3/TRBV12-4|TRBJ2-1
TGTGCCAGCAGTTTACCGCAGGGCAGGAGCGGTTACAATGAGCAGTTCTTC
CASSLPQGRSGYNEQFF
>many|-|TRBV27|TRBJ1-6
TGTGCCAGCAGTTTATTATCGGATTCACCCCTCCACTTT
CASSLLSDSPLHF
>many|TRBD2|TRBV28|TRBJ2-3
TGTGCCAGCAGACGTCCCCAGGGGACTAGCGGGGGGGATACGCAGTATTTT
CASRRPQGTSGGDTQYF
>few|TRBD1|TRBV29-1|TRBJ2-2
TGCAGCGTTGACCTAACAGGGGTGGGCACCGGGGAGCTGTTTTTT
CSVDLTGVGTGELFF
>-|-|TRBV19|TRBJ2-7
TGTGCCGGTAGTATGTCAGGCTCCGGGCAGTACTTC
CAGSMSGSGQYF
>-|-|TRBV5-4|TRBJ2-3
TGCGCCAGCAGCCGGGACTCACAGTCGGAGGGTACGCAGTGTTTC
CASSRDSQSEGTQCF
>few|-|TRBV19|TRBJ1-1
TGTGCCAGTAGTATCGATGAAAGTGGAGAAGCTTTCTTT
CASSIDESGEAFF
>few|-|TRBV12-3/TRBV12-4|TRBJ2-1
TGTGCCAGCAGCCCGGAGCCGTGGGAATACAATGAGCAGTTCTTC
CASSPEPWEYNEQFF
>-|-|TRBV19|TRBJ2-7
TGTGCCAGTAGCACCGCGTGGGCGGGCTACGAGCAGTACTTC
CASSTAWAGYEQYF
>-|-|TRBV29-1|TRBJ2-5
TGCAGCGTTGCCCAGGGGAGGAATCAAGAGACCCAGTACTTC
CSVAQGRNQETQYF
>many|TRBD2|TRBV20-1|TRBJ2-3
TGCAGTGCTTCTTCCGGGACTAGCGGCACAGATACGCAGTATTTT
CSASSGTSGTDTQYF
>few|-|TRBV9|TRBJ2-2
TGTGCCAGCAGCGGGAAACAGGGTGTGGGCGGGGAGCTGTTTTTT
CASSGKQGVGGELFF
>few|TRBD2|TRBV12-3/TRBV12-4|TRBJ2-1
TGTGCCAGCAGTCCGAGCGGGAGGGCCCGGGATGAGCAGTTCTTC
CASSPSGRARDEQFF
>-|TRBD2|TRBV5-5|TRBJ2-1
TGTGCCAGCAGCTTTCGACTAGCGGGTCTAAATGAGCAGTTCTTC
CASSFRLAGLNEQFF
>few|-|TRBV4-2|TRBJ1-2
TGTGCCAGCAGCGGCGACACCCACTATGGCTACACCTTC
CASSGDTHYGYTF
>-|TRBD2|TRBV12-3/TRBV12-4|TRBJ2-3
TGTGCCAGCAGTCGGGGGGTTACGCAGTATTTT
CASSRGVTQYF
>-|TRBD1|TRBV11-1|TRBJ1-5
TGTGCCAGCAGCTTAGGGGGACAGTACTATAGCAATCAGCCCCAGCATTTT
CASSLGGQYYSNQPQHF
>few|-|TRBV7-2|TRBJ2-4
TGTGCCAGCAGCTTAGTACCGAGTTTAACAAACATTCAGTACTTC
CASSLVPSLTNIQYF
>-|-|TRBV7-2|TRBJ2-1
TGTGCCAGCAACCAGGGGGGCTCTCTTGGTGAGCAGTTCTTC
CASNQGGSLGEQFF
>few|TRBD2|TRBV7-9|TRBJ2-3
TGTGCCAGCAGCTTCATAGCGGGTTTGGCAGATACGCAGTATTTT
CASSFIAGLADTQYF
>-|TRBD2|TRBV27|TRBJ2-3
TGTGCCAGCAGCGGGGGGACTCACACAGATACGCAGTATTTT
CASSGGTHTDTQYF
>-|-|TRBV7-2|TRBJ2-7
TGTGCCAGCAGCTCCGTGTGGATCCCCTACGAGCAGTACTTC
CASSSVWIPYEQYF
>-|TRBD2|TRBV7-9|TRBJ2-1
TGTGCCAGCAGCTTAGGGAGACTAGCGGGAGGGCAAAATGGGCAGTTCTTC
CASSLGRLAGGQNGQFF
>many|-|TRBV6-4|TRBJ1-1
TGTGCCAGCAGTGAACAGGCGGCCACTGAAGCTTTCTTT
CASSEQAATEAFF
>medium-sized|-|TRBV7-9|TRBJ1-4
TGTGCCAGCAGCTTACAGGGCACTAATGAAAAACTGTTTTTT
CASSLQGTNEKLFF
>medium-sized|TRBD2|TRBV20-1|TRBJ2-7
TGCAGTGCTAGAGAGAAGAGCGGGAGTAGCGACGAGCAGTACTTC
CSAREKSGSSDEQYF
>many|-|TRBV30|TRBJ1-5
TGTGCCTGGAGTGCTATCAAGGGGCTCAGTCAGCCCCAGCATTTT
CAWSAIKGLSQPQHF
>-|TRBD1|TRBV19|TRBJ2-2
TGTGCCAGTATTCGTGGACAGGGAATCACCGGGGAGCTGTTTTTT
CASIRGQGITGELFF
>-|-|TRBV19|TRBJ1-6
TGTGCCAGTAGTATCCTTCCTAGGGGGAATTCACCCCTCCACTTT
CASSILPRGNSPLHF
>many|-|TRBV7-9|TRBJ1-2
TGTGCCAGCAGCTTAGATCCAGGGTATAACTATGGCTACACCTTC
CASSLDPGYNYGYTF
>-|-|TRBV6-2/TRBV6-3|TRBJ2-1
TGTGCCAGCTCGTCCGGGTCAAAAGACGGTGAGCAGTTCTTC
CASSSGSKDGEQFF
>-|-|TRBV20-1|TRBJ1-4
TGCAGTGCTGGAAAGGCGACCCCACTCTCCAATGAAAAACCGTTTTTT
CSAGKATPLSNEKPFF